This TCR beta chain was captured by sequencing in a study of T cell responses to AZD1222 COVID-19 vaccine. Study-wide points: Repertoires in all cases were sampled only once the peak T cell response had passed.

Of note for this clone: Its antigen is still unknown.

TCRdb keeps only in-frame clones here, not all; method: immunoSEQ multiplex PCR. Of approximately 130,000 clones in the sample, 88% were seen once. The material was peripheral blood, obtained 28 days after the second AZD1222 dose. This clonotype was sampled from an adult who received the AZD1222 COVID-19 vaccine.

CDR3 amino acids: CSVLFDRSNEKLFF. For the CDR3, the DNA is TGCAGCGTTCTCTTTGACAGGTCTAATGAAAAACTGTTTTTT. The gene calls are TRBV29-1 and TRBJ1-4, with a weak D call TRBD1 (6 bases). This CDR3 has 14 residues. Germline V gives CDR1 SQVTM, CDR2 ANQGSEA. The V and J ends lost 5 bases and 3 bases respectively, with 13 bases between them.